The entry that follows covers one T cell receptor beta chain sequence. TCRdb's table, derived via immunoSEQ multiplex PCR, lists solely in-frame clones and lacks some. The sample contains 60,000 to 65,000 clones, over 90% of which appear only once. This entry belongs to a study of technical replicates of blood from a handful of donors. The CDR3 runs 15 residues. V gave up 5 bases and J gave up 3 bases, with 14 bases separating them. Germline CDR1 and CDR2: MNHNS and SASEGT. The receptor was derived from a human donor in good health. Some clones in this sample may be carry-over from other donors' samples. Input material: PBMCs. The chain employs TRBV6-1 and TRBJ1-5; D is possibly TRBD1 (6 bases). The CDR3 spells CASSRGGADNQPQHF. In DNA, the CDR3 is TGTGCCAGCAGTAGAGGGGGGGCCGACAATCAGCCCCAGCATTTT.